This T cell receptor beta chain was identified in a study of T cell repertoires in cytomegalovirus infection (dated by TCRdb to about 2019). About the investigation overall: Peptide stimulations targeted recently identified HLA-C-restricted CMV epitopes, whose presentation resists viral immunomodulation, together with well-studied HLA-B-restricted epitopes. Because public TCR beta signatures pointed to carriage of CMV infection together with the matching HLA type, the HLA type of each donor mattered for the analysis.

The paper's findings and limits, for the study overall: In both this cohort and an independent cohort of under 450 donors, the cumulative frequency of public TCR beta family members distinguished carriers of CMV infection plus the relevant HLA type. The ex vivo response was dominated by HLA-C-restricted CMV-specific TCR beta clonotypes, which also provided the single most frequent clonotype in two of eight donors.

This clonotype was seen more than once but under ten times. Its antigen is currently not known. No base-level quality is on record; no much larger clone is a single base apart. This sample was sequenced with an Illumina HiSeq 1500. TCRdb reprocessing: public reads trimmed at Q25 with fastp, clones called with MiXCR, in-frame beta chains kept. Every distinct CDR3 protein forms one entry, paired with its most common genes and DNA. Across this sample there are hundreds of thousands of distinct CDR3 sequences, with roughly 30% seen only once. 11% to 15% of the sample goes to the ten largest clones. The treatment or condition label of this sample denotes: in vitro stimulation with specific CMV peptide epitopes to enrich CMV-specific T cells. The input for sequencing was cultured CD8+ T cells from PBMCs, taken from culture after CMV antigen stimulation. This TCR came from a human donor in good health (CMV status not recorded). Some clones in this sample may be carry-over from other donors' samples.

The bases are TGTGCCAGCATCATGGGCGGGGGGCCCACAGATACGCAGTATTTT. This gives the protein CASIMGGGPTDTQYF. The rearranged segments are TRBV12-3 or TRBV12-4 and TRBJ2-3, and 8 junction bases match TRBD2. The CDR3 numbers 15 residues from cysteine through phenylalanine. Only CDR3 DNA remains: 45 bases, in frame from the first base. Relative to germline, V is missing 7 bases and J is missing 2 bases, with 8 bases of the junction outside any gene match.